The table lists the clone carrying this TCR beta chain with a few counts. This record belongs to a study of shared T cell receptors in the human thymus. J gave up 4 bases and V 6 bases, and 8 bases lay outside the gene matches. The CDR3 loop spans 14 amino acids. The germline gives CDR1 MNHEY, CDR2 SMNVEV (reference sequence). Sequencing used immunoSEQ multiplex PCR; TCRdb keeps in-frame clones, though not all of them. The sample yields hundreds of thousands of clones, 75% to 85% seen once. The same data also went into a second study, on human thymus T cells. That work contributes: All donors were healthy Finnish infants who were undergoing corrective surgery to treat congenital heart defects. Corrective cardiac operations yielded the resected thymus tissue. Thymic and blood repertoires appeared to carry a bias in their V and J gene usage. As related research reported, thymic repertoires overlapped highly among unrelated individuals.

V and J are TRBV27 and TRBJ1-2, with 7 bases fitting TRBD1. The sample comprised thymocytes. The receptor was isolated from a boy less than two years old with a congenital heart defect. CDR3 DNA: TGTGCCAGCAGGTCACGCGGACAGGTCTATGGCTACACCTTC. Residues: CASRSRGQVYGYTF.